The clone carrying this T cell receptor beta chain was found many times. Its antigen remains unidentified. This record comes from a study of beta chain features in type 1 diabetes. Study conclusions and caveats: The study found moderately but significantly shorter TCRB CDR3s in all four CD4+ subsets of Type 1 diabetes patients. A greater similarity of naive, central memory and Treg TCRB repertoires was seen among patients than among healthy donors.

Trimming took off 4 bases at V and 2 bases at J, with 9 bases between the two ends. Germline loops: CDR1 SGHVS, CDR2 FNYEAQ. The CDR3 length is 14 residues. TCRB transcripts that were expressed got sequenced, as all of the isolated RNA had been reverse transcribed. Reads from naive, central memory and regulatory T cell samples averaged about 3.57 million. This table comes from immunoSEQ multiplex PCR, and its TCRdb copy is limited to in-frame clones, with some not included. Here the sample spans around 180,000 clones, around 8% being singletons. A heparinised blood draw that averaged roughly 110 mL was obtained once from each donor. CD4+ naive, central memory, regulatory and stem cell-like memory cells were sorted via CD45RO/CCR7/CD25/CD127/CD95/CD27.

This clonotype originated in a woman between 35 and 50 years old with type 1 diabetes. V usage is TRBV7-6 and J usage is TRBJ1-5; D gene unclear. Sequencing input: central memory CD4+ T cells from blood. The CDR3 reads CASSSDSGNQPQHF. CDR3 nucleotide sequence: TGTGCCAGCAGCTCGGACTCGGGCAATCAGCCCCAGCATTTT.